The 9 T cell receptor beta chains presented below share a single source sample, sequenced in a study of beta chain features in type 1 diabetes. The authors reverse transcribed all of the isolated RNA, so sequencing captured expressed TCRB transcripts. The repertoire was sequenced with immunoSEQ multiplex PCR; TCRdb's copy has only in-frame clones and lacks some. The profile shows 400,000 to 450,000 clones, about 15% of them singletons. Material for sequencing was naive CD4+ T cells from blood. The receptors were sampled from a man aged 30 to 39 in good health.

The sample holds many counts of this clone. The CDR3, as DNA: TGTGCCATCAGTGAGGGCAGGGGGCGTCGCGATGAGCAGTTCTTC. It translates to CAISEGRGRRDEQFF. The J gene is TRBJ2-1, the V gene TRBV10-3; 8 positions match TRBD1. Germline V lookup: CDR1 ENHRY, CDR2 SYGVKD. After removal of 2 bases from V and 8 bases from J, the junction contained 8 bases not matched to a gene. The CDR3 runs to 15 residues.

This chain connects TRBV20-1 to TRBJ2-3, with D maybe TRBD1 (5 bases). Germline V gene sequence: CDR1 DFQATT, CDR2 SNEGSKA (reference sequence). The CDR3 has 10 residues. The CDR3 here is CPQDGDTQYF. As DNA, the CDR3 is TGCCCACAGGATGGAGATACGCAGTATTTT.

The V call is TRBV29-1, the J call TRBJ1-1; D is undetermined. CDR1 is SQVTM and CDR2 is ANQGSEA in the germline V gene. This CDR3 comprises 14 residues. V shed 1 base and J shed 1 base, with 10 bases lying between them. CDR3 DNA sequence: TGCAGCGTTGAAGGTTCACTCTGGAACACTGAAGCTTTCTTT. The encoded protein is CSVEGSLWNTEAFF. Full variable domain (missing parts from reference TRBV29-1 and TRBJ1-1): SAVISQKPSRDICQRGTSLTIQCQVDSQVTMMFWYRQQPGQSLTLIATANQGSEATYESGFVIDKFPISRPNLTFSTLTVSNMSPEDSSIYLCSVEGSLWNTEAFFGQGTRLTVV.

The rearrangement uses TRBV4-3 and TRBJ2-5; either TRBD1 or TRBD2 may supply D (6 bases each). Trimming pared 3 bases from V and 4 bases from J, leaving 15 bases between. This CDR3 is 15 amino acids long. Germline CDR1 reads LGHNA; CDR2 reads YSLEER. CDR3 nucleotide sequence: TGCGCCAGCAGCCATGTAAGGGGGGCGGGAGAGACCCAGTACTTC. It yields the protein CASSHVRGAGETQYF.

The chain carries TRBV12-5 and TRBJ1-2; TRBD1 might be the D (6 bases). The germline V gene encodes CDR1 LGHNT and CDR2 FRNRAP. The CDR3 contains 14 residues. Trimming pared 6 bases from V and 8 bases from J, leaving 19 bases between. For the CDR3, the DNA is TGTGCTAGTGGGTCTCCTCCGGGGGCGCGAGGCTACACCTTC. Its translation is CASGSPPGARGYTF.

The V call is TRBV5-4, the J call TRBJ1-5, with D tentatively TRBD1 (5 bases). V was pared by 3 bases and J by 6 bases, with 31 bases between. The CDR3 loop spans 20 amino acids. Germline V gene sequence: CDR1 SGHNT, CDR2 YYREEE (reference sequence). CDR3 sequence (DNA): TGTGCCAGCAGCTATCAGGGAGGAGTCGATCCGTCGAGCCCCCTTCAGCCCCAGCATTTT. As protein: CASSYQGGVDPSSPLQPQHF.

This clone appeared a few times. The gene calls are TRBV10-3 and TRBJ2-5; the D call may be TRBD1 or TRBD2 (5 bases each). V was shortened by 5 bases and J by 3 bases, with 16 bases between the two germline ends. This CDR3 is 15 amino acids long. Germline-derived CDR1 and CDR2 are ENHRY and SYGVKD. This CDR3 is CAISPTGTVKETQYF. In nucleotides, the CDR3 is TGTGCCATCAGTCCAACCGGGACGGTGAAAGAGACCCAGTACTTC.

The chain carries TRBV25-1 and TRBJ2-7; a possible D gene is TRBD1 (6 bases). In germline, CDR1 is MGHDK, CDR2 SYGVNS. The CDR3 is 13 residues long. V was shortened by 6 bases and J by 0 bases, with 9 bases between the two germline ends. The CDR3 loop is CASRTTGSYEQYF. CDR3 sequence (DNA): TGTGCCAGCAGGACGACAGGCTCCTACGAGCAGTACTTC.

This clone was seen more than once but under ten times. This sample includes further DNA sequences coding for the same CDR3. V usage is TRBV29-1 and J usage is TRBJ1-1, with no clear D. The CDR3 is 10 amino acids. Trimming cost V 5 bases and J 2 bases, with 3 bases left between them. The V gene's germline CDR1 is SQVTM and CDR2 ANQGSEA. CDR3 bases: TGCAGCGTTTCCAACACTGAAGCTTTCTTT. Translation gives CSVSNTEAFF.